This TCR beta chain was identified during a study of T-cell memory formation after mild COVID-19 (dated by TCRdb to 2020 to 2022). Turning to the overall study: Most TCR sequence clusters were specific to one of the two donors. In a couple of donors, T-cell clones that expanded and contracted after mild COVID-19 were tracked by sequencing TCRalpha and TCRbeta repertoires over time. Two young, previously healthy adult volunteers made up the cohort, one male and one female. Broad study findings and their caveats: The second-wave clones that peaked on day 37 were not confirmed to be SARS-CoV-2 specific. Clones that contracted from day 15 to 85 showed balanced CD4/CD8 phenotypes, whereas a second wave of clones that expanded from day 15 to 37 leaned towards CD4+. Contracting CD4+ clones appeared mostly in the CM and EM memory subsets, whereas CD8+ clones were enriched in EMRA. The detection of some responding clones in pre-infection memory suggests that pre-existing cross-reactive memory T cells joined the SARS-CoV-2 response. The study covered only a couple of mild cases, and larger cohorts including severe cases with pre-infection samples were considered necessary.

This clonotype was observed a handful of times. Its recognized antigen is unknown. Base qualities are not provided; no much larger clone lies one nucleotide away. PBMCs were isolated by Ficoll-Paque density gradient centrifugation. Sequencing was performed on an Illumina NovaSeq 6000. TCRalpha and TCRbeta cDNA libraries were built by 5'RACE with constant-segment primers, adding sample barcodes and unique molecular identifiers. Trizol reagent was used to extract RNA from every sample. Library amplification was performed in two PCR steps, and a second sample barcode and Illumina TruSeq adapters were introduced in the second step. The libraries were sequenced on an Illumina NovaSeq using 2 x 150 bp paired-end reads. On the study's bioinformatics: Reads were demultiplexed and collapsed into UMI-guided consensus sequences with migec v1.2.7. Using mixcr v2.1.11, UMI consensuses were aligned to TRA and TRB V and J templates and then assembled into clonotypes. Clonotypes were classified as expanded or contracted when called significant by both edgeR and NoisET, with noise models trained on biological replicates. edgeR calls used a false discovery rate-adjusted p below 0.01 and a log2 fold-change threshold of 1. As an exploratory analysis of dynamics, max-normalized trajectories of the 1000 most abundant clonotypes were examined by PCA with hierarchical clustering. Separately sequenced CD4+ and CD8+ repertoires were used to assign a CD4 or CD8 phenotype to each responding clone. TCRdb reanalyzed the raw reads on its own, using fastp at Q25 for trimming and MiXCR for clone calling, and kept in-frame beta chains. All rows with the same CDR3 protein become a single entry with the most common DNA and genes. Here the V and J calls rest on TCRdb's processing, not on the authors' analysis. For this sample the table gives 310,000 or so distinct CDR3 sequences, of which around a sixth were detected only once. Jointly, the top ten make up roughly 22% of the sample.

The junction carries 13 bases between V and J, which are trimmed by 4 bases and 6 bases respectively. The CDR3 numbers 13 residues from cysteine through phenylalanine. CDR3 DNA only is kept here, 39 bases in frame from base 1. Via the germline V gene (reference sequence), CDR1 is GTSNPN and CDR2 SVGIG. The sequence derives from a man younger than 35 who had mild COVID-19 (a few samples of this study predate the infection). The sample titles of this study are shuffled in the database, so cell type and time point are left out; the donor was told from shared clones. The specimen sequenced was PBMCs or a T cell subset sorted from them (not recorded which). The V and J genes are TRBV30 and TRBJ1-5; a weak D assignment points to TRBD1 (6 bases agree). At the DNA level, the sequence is TGTGCCTGGACTACAGGGTTGTTTCAGCCCCAGCATTTT. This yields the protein CAWTTGLFQPQHF.